This entry lists 18 T cell receptor beta chains sequenced from one sample in a study of human T cells and chemical hapten exposure. Each CDR3 protein gets one entry after TCRdb re-called the RACE reads with MiXCR. The table has approximately 90,000 distinct CDR3 sequences, approximately 8.2% seen once. This sample's time point: healthy volunteer bleed at 2 weeks. The authors extracted total RNA from unfractionated whole blood. The sample consisted of whole blood. These TCRs come from a female donor in good health. Some clones in this sample may be carry-over from other donors' samples.

This clonotype was seen at least ten times. The chain links TRBV7-9 to TRBJ2-1; tentative D call: TRBD2 (5 bases). This CDR3 is built from 14 residues. V lost 5 bases, J lost 4 bases, and 12 bases lay in between. Germline V gene sequence: CDR1 SEHNR, CDR2 FQNEAQ (reference sequence). CDR3 region: CASSLGAQYNEQFF. CDR3 sequence (DNA): TGTGCCAGCAGCCTGGGAGCCCAATACAATGAGCAGTTCTTC.

The chain employs TRBV4-1 and TRBJ1-2; tentative D call: TRBD1 (6 bases). Germline CDR1 is MGHRA and CDR2 is YSYEKL. Trimming took 5 bases from V and 2 from J, leaving 15 bases between them. The CDR3 extends over 15 amino acids. Here the CDR3 reads CASSAPGTTNYGYTF. The CDR3 nucleotides read TGCGCCAGCAGCGCTCCCGGGACAACAAACTATGGCTACACCTTC.

This clonotype was observed a handful of times. This chain connects TRBV13 to TRBJ2-1; tentatively, D is TRBD1 or TRBD2 (7 bases each). The CDR3 is 17 amino acids. Trimming removed 0 bases at V and 5 bases at J, with 17 bases between. Germline CDR1 and CDR2: PRHDT and FYEKMQ (reference sequence). As DNA, the CDR3 is TGTGCCAGCAGCTTAGGGGGAGGGGGCGCCTACCACAATGAGCAGTTCTTC. This gives the protein CASSLGGGGAYHNEQFF.

The chain combines TRBV7-2 with TRBJ1-5; a possible D gene is TRBD1 (6 bases). The CDR3 is made up of 15 amino acids. The V end was cut by 1 base, the J end by 0 bases, with 7 bases between. Germline CDR1 SGHTA, CDR2 FQGNSA. CDR3 residues: CASSLGTVSNQPQHF. CDR3 DNA: TGTGCCAGCAGCTTAGGGACAGTTAGCAATCAGCCCCAGCATTTT.

In its sample, this clonotype was seen a few times. The chain is built from TRBV2 and TRBJ1-5, with D unclear. Germline V lookup: CDR1 SNHLY, CDR2 FYNNEI. Trimming cost V 7 bases and J 6 bases, with 10 bases left between them. The CDR3 contains 12 residues. The CDR3 loop reads CASTKGIQPQHF. The CDR3 nucleotides read TGTGCCAGCACAAAAGGGATTCAGCCCCAGCATTTT.

The chain recombines TRBV5-1 with TRBJ1-1; 8 bases are a match to TRBD1. The CDR3 is 16 amino acids. The V gene end was trimmed by 0 bases and the J gene end by 4 bases; junction bases not matched to a gene: 8. From germline, CDR1 is SGHRS and CDR2 YFSETQ. CDR3 DNA: TGCGCCAGCAGCTTGGCGCCGACAGGGGCTGGCACTGAAGCTTTCTTT. Protein sequence: CASSLAPTGAGTEAFF.

This clonotype was counted many times. The chain has TRBV28 and TRBJ2-5; 7 bases agree with TRBD2. Per germline, CDR1 MDHEN and CDR2 SYDVKM. The CDR3 contains 15 residues. J was trimmed by 3 bases and V by 3 bases; bases with no gene match: 7. The CDR3 here is CASSLPSGSKETQYF. As DNA, the CDR3 is TGTGCCAGCAGTTTGCCTAGCGGAAGTAAAGAGACCCAGTACTTC.

This clonotype has more than one count but fewer than ten. V usage is TRBV28 and J usage is TRBJ1-6; no definite D call. Deletions cut 3 bases from V and 13 bases from J, with 10 bases between. CDR3 size: 12 residues. Germline values: CDR1 MDHEN, CDR2 SYDVKM. As DNA, the CDR3 is TGTGCCAGCAGTTTTCCCCGGCCTCCCCTCCACTTT. It encodes CASSFPRPPLHF. Using reference TRBV28 and TRBJ1-6 for the parts outside the CDR3, the full variable domain is DVKVTQSSRYLVKRTGEKVFLECVQDMDHENMFWYRQDPGLGLRLIYFSYDVKMKEKGDIPEGYSVSREKKERFSLILESASTNQTSMYLCASSFPRPPLHFGNGTRLTVT.

This chain links TRBV28 with TRBJ2-2; D is unresolved. The CDR3 totals 13 residues. Deletions cut 7 bases from V and 6 bases from J, with 12 bases between. Germline V gives CDR1 MDHEN, CDR2 SYDVKM. The CDR3 DNA follows: TGTGCCAGCACGGCGAAAGAGTCCGGGGAGCTGTTTTTT. The encoded protein is CASTAKESGELFF. Supplemented by reference TRBV28 and TRBJ2-2, the full variable domain reads DVKVTQSSRYLVKRTGEKVFLECVQDMDHENMFWYRQDPGLGLRLIYFSYDVKMKEKGDIPEGYSVSREKKERFSLILESASTNQTSMYLCASTAKESGELFFGEGSRLTVL.

The chain joins TRBV15 to TRBJ1-1; TRBD1 aligns across 7 bases. The germline gives CDR1 LNHNV, CDR2 YYDKDF (reference sequence). This CDR3 is 15 amino acids long. With 0 bases clipped from V and 4 bases from J, the junction kept 5 bases outside the gene matches. CDR3 loop: CATSREGTVGTEAFF. CDR3 coding DNA: TGTGCCACCAGCAGAGAGGGGACAGTGGGCACTGAAGCTTTCTTT.

To note about this clonotype: This clone may be a read error of a much larger clone one base away. V and J are TRBV28 and TRBJ2-1; D gene unclear. CDR1 is MDHEN, CDR2 SYDVKM, per germline. The CDR3 spans 15 residues. CDR3 DNA: TGTGCCAGCAGTTTAGTACATCCCTCCTACAATAAGCAGTTCTTC. It encodes CASSLVHPSYNKQFF. The variable domain in full, with the rest retrieved from reference TRBV28 and TRBJ2-1, is DVKVTQSSRYLVKRTGEKVFLECVQDMDHENMFWYRQDPGLGLRLIYFSYDVKMKEKGDIPEGYSVSREKKERFSLILESASTNQTSMYLCASSLVHPSYNKQFFGPGTRLTVL.

V usage is TRBV11-2 and J usage is TRBJ2-7; 7 bases fit TRBD1. The CDR3 contains 15 residues. Germline V gives CDR1 SGHAT, CDR2 FQNNGV. V trimming: 3 bases; J trimming: 0 bases; junction bases outside the gene matches: 5. CDR3 sequence reads: CASSFIRDSSYEQYF. CDR3 sequence (DNA): TGTGCCAGCAGCTTCATCCGGGACAGCTCCTACGAGCAGTACTTC.

This clonotype was picked up many times. The rearrangement links TRBV15 to TRBJ2-1, with 8 nucleotides matching TRBD2. The V and J ends lost 3 bases and 6 bases, in that order; junction bases with no gene match: 13. Germline V lookup: CDR1 LNHNV, CDR2 YYDKDF (reference sequence). The CDR3 is made up of 17 amino acids. The CDR3 region has the DNA TGTGCCACCAGCAGGGGTCCAGAAGCGGGAGAAATCAATGAGCAGTTCTTC. Its translation is CATSRGPEAGEINEQFF.

This clonotype appeared many times. The genes are TRBV20-1 and TRBJ2-7; TRBD2 matches at 7 bases. V gave up 5 bases and J gave up 5 bases; unmatched junction bases: 21. The germline CDR1 and CDR2 sequences are DFQATT and SNEGSKA (reference sequence). The CDR3 sequence is 17 residues long. In DNA form, the CDR3 reads TGCAGTGCTTACCTACTAGCGACGATCGTAGGATTCCACGAGCAGTACTTC. Its protein is CSAYLLATIVGFHEQYF.

This clonotype was detected only a few times. CDR3 DNA: TGCAGCGTTGAAGATTCGGTGGAGCGGTCGCAAGAGACCCAGTACTTC. Its protein product is CSVEDSVERSQETQYF. The genes are TRBV29-1 and TRBJ2-5; possible D gene TRBD2, 5 bases. CDR1 is SQVTM, CDR2 ANQGSEA, per germline. V dropped 0 bases and J dropped 2 bases, with 16 bases sitting between them. The CDR3 sequence is 16 residues long.

This clonotype was observed a few times. The chain uses TRBV5-1 and TRBJ1-1; D gene unclear. This CDR3 is 13 amino acids long. Trimming stripped 5 bases from V and 2 bases from J, with 10 bases between. Germline V lookup: CDR1 SGHRS, CDR2 YFSETQ. CDR3 loop: CASRLMVNTEAFF. CDR3 coding DNA: TGCGCCAGCAGGTTGATGGTAAACACTGAAGCTTTCTTT.

In this sample, this clonotype turned up many times. The chain combines TRBV28 with TRBJ2-7, with a possible D match to TRBD2 (5 bases). Trimming removed 7 bases at V and 0 bases at J, with 10 bases between. CDR1 MDHEN and CDR2 SYDVKM come from the germline V gene. The CDR3 is 13 amino acids. CDR3 bases: TGTGCCAGCACCGAGACTACCTCCTACGAGCAGTACTTC. Protein product: CASTETTSYEQYF.

This clonotype was counted a few times. This rearrangement joins TRBV29-1 to TRBJ1-5; 10 bases map to TRBD1. V lost 6 bases and J lost 2; bases outside the gene matches: 7. The CDR3 contains 15 residues. The germline V gene has CDR1 SQVTM and CDR2 ANQGSEA. In nucleotides, the CDR3 is TGCAGCGTCGCTACCGGGACAGGGGGCAATCAGCCCCAGCATTTT. Its protein product is CSVATGTGGNQPQHF. Filled out from reference TRBV29-1 and TRBJ1-5, the complete variable domain reads SAVISQKPSRDICQRGTSLTIQCQVDSQVTMMFWYRQQPGQSLTLIATANQGSEATYESGFVIDKFPISRPNLTFSTLTVSNMSPEDSSIYLCSVATGTGGNQPQHFGDGTRLSIL.